This T cell receptor beta chain is drawn from a study of cytomegalovirus exposure and HLA in healthy donors. General study findings and limits: Segments of the TCR beta V type were, in most cases, productive about 90% or about 30% of the time in an earlier analysis. The study listed approximately 160 cytomegalovirus-associated TCR beta chains. In a later analysis, TCR beta V- and J-gene trimming showed a link to a missense DCLRE1C variant.

In regard to this clone: Its specificity is unknown.

The PCR ran on 60 Vbeta and 13 Jbeta primers. Sequencing used immunoSEQ multiplex PCR; TCRdb keeps in-frame clones, though not all of them. The sample has about 110,000 clones, less than 85% seen once. V trimming: 6 bases; J trimming: 4 bases; junction bases outside the gene matches: 9. Per germline, CDR1 SGHRS and CDR2 YFSETQ. The CDR3 has 16 amino acids. The chain uses TRBV5-1 and TRBJ2-2, with TRBD1 matching 10 bases. This TCR was recovered from a man aged 35 to 55 in good health and CMV-seropositive. The source material was PBMCs. The CDR3 nucleotides read TGCGCCAGCACCCCGGGGGACAGGGGATCCACCGGGGAGCTGTTTTTT. Its translation: CASTPGDRGSTGELFF. Supplemented by reference TRBV5-1 and TRBJ2-2, the full variable domain reads KAGVTQTPRYLIKTRGQQVTLSCSPISGHRSVSWYQQTPGQGLQFLFEYFSETQRNKGNFPGRFSGRQFSNSRSEMNVSTLELGDSALYLCASTPGDRGSTGELFFGEGSRLTVL.